The 8 T cell receptor beta chains below were found in one sample sequenced in a study of cytomegalovirus exposure and HLA in healthy donors. PCR involved 60 Vbeta and 13 Jbeta primers. Clones were read by immunoSEQ multiplex PCR, and TCRdb kept only the in-frame ones, dropping some. The table lists about 60,000 clones. Sequenced: PBMCs. These receptor sequences come from a boy between 10 and 17 years old in good health and CMV-seronegative.

V is TRBV4-2 and J is TRBJ1-2, with TRBD1 matching over 7 bases. Germline trimming cut 0 bases from V and 3 bases from J; bases unmatched to any gene: 7. Germline CDR1 LGHNA, CDR2 YNFKEQ. The CDR3 spans 16 residues. Here the CDR3 DNA reads TGTGCCAGCAGCCAAGAGGAGGGGGACAGTCACTATGGCTACACCTTC. Residues: CASSQEEGDSHYGYTF.

This chain joins TRBV7-9 and TRBJ2-7; 7 bases line up with TRBD1. The CDR3 length is 14 residues. Germline values: CDR1 SEHNR, CDR2 FQNEAQ (reference sequence). Trimming cost V 7 bases and J 6 bases; bases outside gene matches: 12. The CDR3 protein is CASTSGQAASEQYF. CDR3 coding DNA: TGTGCCAGCACTTCTGGACAGGCAGCCTCCGAGCAGTACTTC.

The rearrangement uses TRBV5-1 and TRBJ1-5; 8 nucleotides match TRBD1. V lost 0 bases and J lost 8; bases outside the gene matches: 7. This CDR3 region has 15 residues. Per germline, CDR1 SGHRS and CDR2 YFSETQ. CDR3 loop: CASSLESGGGKPQHF. In nucleotides, the CDR3 is TGCGCCAGCAGCTTGGAGTCAGGGGGCGGAAAGCCCCAGCATTTT.

The rearrangement uses TRBV11-2 and TRBJ1-6; D call uncertain. The CDR3 totals 15 residues. Trimming stripped 1 base from V and 5 bases from J, with 9 bases between. The V gene's germline CDR1 is SGHAT and CDR2 FQNNGV. CDR3 nucleotide sequence: TGTGCCAGCAGCTTAGGGCCGGGAGATAATTCACCCCTCCACTTT. It is translated as CASSLGPGDNSPLHF.

CDR3 sequence reads: CASSYEGSAGYTF. DNA of the CDR3: TGTGCCAGCAGTTACGAGGGTTCGGCTGGCTACACCTTC. The chain carries TRBV6-5 and TRBJ1-2; D not certain. In germline, CDR1 is MNHEY, CDR2 SVGAGI. Trimming removed 2 bases from V and 7 bases from J, with 11 bases in between. CDR3 size: 13 residues.

The rearrangement uses TRBV4-3 and TRBJ2-1; perhaps TRBD2 as D (5 bases). The CDR3 covers 17 residues. The germline V and J ends were trimmed by 9 bases and 9 bases, with 30 bases remaining between them. The V gene's germline CDR1 is LGHNA and CDR2 YSLEER. The CDR3 coding sequence is TGCGCCAGGAACTCTGGAAGGACTCCCTTTGGTGATGGTGAGCAGTTCTTC. Translation gives CARNSGRTPFGDGEQFF.

The CDR3 sequence: CASRMRQGAFVSPLHF. CDR3 sequence (DNA): TGTGCCAGCAGGATGAGACAGGGGGCGTTTGTTTCACCCCTCCACTTT. V gene TRBV6-6 combines with J gene TRBJ1-6, with 10 bases aligning to TRBD1. The V gene's germline CDR1 is MNHNY and CDR2 SVGAGI (reference sequence). The trim removed 6 bases at V and 9 bases at J, leaving 11 bases unmatched. This CDR3 is built from 16 residues.

V and J are TRBV5-1 and TRBJ1-3; TRBD1 might be the D (5 bases). Germline V gene sequence: CDR1 SGHRS, CDR2 YFSETQ. The CDR3 extends over 13 amino acids. V was trimmed by 6 bases and J by 4 bases, leaving 11 bases between them. Here the CDR3 reads CASTGAVGNTIYF. DNA of the CDR3: TGCGCCAGCACTGGGGCAGTCGGAAACACCATATATTTT.